These T cell receptor beta chains were read from a single sample in a study of blood T cell repertoires in COVID-19. Assay: immunoSEQ multiplex PCR; the TCRdb copy retains only in-frame clones and omits some. This sample has 130,000 to 150,000 clones, with 84% found just once. The specimen sequenced was peripheral blood. The receptors shown here come from a human donor in a cohort sampled during active COVID-19. Both conserved end residues are part of each CDR3. The D gene is left open where the match is weak. A clone size is listed for some rows: how often the clone was seen (once, few, many), or a class if it is expanded.

cdr3_aa,cdr3_nt,clone_size,v_call,j_call,d_call
CASSLEYRGEAFF,TGTGCCAGCAGCTTAGAGTACAGGGGTGAAGCTTTCTTT,-,TRBV7-6,TRBJ1-1,TRBD1
CAWSEGVLGNTIYF,TGTGCCTGGAGCGAAGGGGTTTTGGGAAACACCATATATTTT,-,TRBV30,TRBJ1-3,-
CASSAPGTRAEQFF,TGTGCCAGCAGCGCCCCTGGGACTAGGGCCGAGCAGTTCTTC,once,TRBV7-3,TRBJ2-1,TRBD2
CASSDGTGGYGYTF,TGTGCCAGCTCCGACGGGACAGGGGGTTATGGCTACACCTTC,-,TRBV18,TRBJ1-2,TRBD1
CSVEGGTGELFF,TGCAGCGTTGAGGGGGGCACCGGGGAGCTGTTTTTT,-,TRBV29-1,TRBJ2-2,-
CASSVGRETGPSGNTIYF,TGTGCCAGCAGTGTAGGCAGAGAGACAGGGCCCTCTGGAAACACCATATATTTT,few,TRBV2,TRBJ1-3,TRBD1
CAIRPTGASSYNEQFF,TGTGCCATCCGCCCCACAGGGGCCAGCTCCTACAATGAGCAGTTCTTC,-,TRBV28,TRBJ2-1,TRBD1
CASSVGQGANQPQHF,TGCGCCAGCAGCGTGGGACAGGGGGCAAATCAGCCCCAGCATTTT,-,TRBV5-1,TRBJ1-5,TRBD1
CASSLEGQGNYGYTF,TGTGCCAGCAGCTTGGAAGGGCAGGGGAACTATGGCTACACCTTC,-,TRBV5-5,TRBJ1-2,-
CASSLWRLADTDTQYF,TGTGCCAGCAGCTTATGGCGACTAGCGGACACAGATACGCAGTATTTT,-,TRBV11-1,TRBJ2-3,TRBD2
CSASQGKETQYF,TGCAGTGCTAGTCAGGGAAAGGAGACCCAGTACTTC,-,TRBV20-1,TRBJ2-5,-
CASSIYGRMVQYF,TGTGCCAGTAGTATATATGGCAGGATGGTTCAGTACTTC,-,TRBV19,TRBJ2-4,-
CASSDGGSNQPQHF,TGTGCCAGCAGTGACGGAGGGTCCAATCAGCCCCAGCATTTT,-,TRBV6-4,TRBJ1-5,-
CASSYVTGTGLGEQYF,TGTGCCAGCAGTTACGTAACCGGGACCGGACTAGGCGAGCAGTACTTC,-,TRBV6-6,TRBJ2-7,TRBD2
CASSPQVRGADTPQYF,TGTGCCAGCTCACCACAGGTCAGGGGTGCAGATACCCCGCAGTATTTT,-,TRBV18,TRBJ2-3,-
CASSPMVSGGAGTDTQYF,TGTGCCAGCTCACCAATGGTCAGCGGGGGGGCCGGCACAGATACGCAGTATTTT,-,TRBV18,TRBJ2-3,TRBD2
CAWSDLRDRGPGYTF,TGTGCCTGGAGTGATCTCCGGGACAGGGGGCCTGGCTACACCTTC,-,TRBV30,TRBJ1-2,TRBD1
CASTFSDTQYF,TGTGCCAGCACTTTTAGTGATACGCAGTATTTT,-,TRBV7-9,TRBJ2-3,-
CASSHVDRGQFYGYTF,TGCGCCAGCAGCCACGTAGACAGGGGGCAGTTCTATGGCTACACCTTC,-,TRBV4-1,TRBJ1-2,TRBD1
CASSVMASNTGELFF,TGTGCCAGCAGTGTGATGGCTAGCAACACCGGGGAGCTGTTTTTT,-,TRBV2,TRBJ2-2,-
CASSSNRVTGELFF,TGTGCCAGCAGCTCAAACAGGGTCACCGGGGAGCTGTTTTTT,-,TRBV7-2,TRBJ2-2,-
CASSPRQSNSPLHF,TGTGCCAGCTCACCCCGACAGTCTAATTCACCCCTCCACTTT,-,TRBV18,TRBJ1-6,-
CASSADSLNNSPLHF,TGTGCCAGTAGTGCCGACAGCCTGAATAATTCACCCCTCCACTTT,few,TRBV19,TRBJ1-6,-
CASSLRTQARGPGQPQHF,TGTGCCAGCAGCCTAAGGACCCAAGCCAGGGGGCCAGGGCAGCCCCAGCATTTT,-,TRBV7-3,TRBJ1-5,TRBD1
CASSYSSTGQPQHF,TGTGCCAGCAGTTATTCCTCCACAGGCCAGCCCCAGCATTTT,-,TRBV6-2/TRBV6-3,TRBJ1-5,-
CASSQDLRTRQETQYF,TGTGCCAGCAGCCAAGATTTGAGGACACGACAAGAGACCCAGTACTTC,-,TRBV4-2,TRBJ2-5,-
CASSPGTGLKSAYEQYF,TGCGCCAGCAGCCCGGGGACAGGGTTAAAGTCAGCCTACGAGCAGTACTTC,-,TRBV5-1,TRBJ2-7,TRBD1
CASSESQGGDTQYF,TGTGCCAGCAGCGAAAGTCAGGGAGGCGATACGCAGTATTTT,once,TRBV9,TRBJ2-3,-
CASSYSGGAVLTF,TGTGCCAGCAGTTACTCGGGGGGGGCCGTCCTGACTTTC,-,TRBV6-5,TRBJ2-6,-
CASSQTSGVTGELFF,TGTGCCAGTAGCCAGACTAGCGGGGTAACCGGGGAGCTGTTTTTT,-,TRBV19,TRBJ2-2,TRBD2
CASSPPTGGNSPLHF,TGTGCCAGCAGCCCCCCTACGGGTGGGAATTCACCCCTCCACTTT,-,TRBV9,TRBJ1-6,-
CASSLSTSRSDTQYF,TGTGCCAGCAGCTTATCGACTAGTAGGTCAGATACGCAGTATTTT,-,TRBV7-2,TRBJ2-3,-
CASSLGPTGRNTEAFF,TGTGCCAGCAGCTTGGGGCCGACAGGGCGGAACACTGAAGCTTTCTTT,few,TRBV5-6,TRBJ1-1,TRBD1
CASSVGLGDEQYF,TGTGCCAGCAGCGTAGGGCTCGGGGACGAGCAGTACTTC,-,TRBV9,TRBJ2-7,-
CASPSREQFF,TGCGCCAGCCCCTCCCGTGAGCAGTTCTTC,-,TRBV23-1,TRBJ2-1,-
CASSLWANTEAFF,TGCGCCAGCAGCTTGTGGGCGAACACTGAAGCTTTCTTT,-,TRBV5-1,TRBJ1-1,-
CASSSAGLGGTQYF,TGTGCCAGCAGCTCCGCTGGCCTGGGGGGGACCCAGTACTTC,-,TRBV6-5,TRBJ2-5,-
CSVSEGAGVTDTQYF,TGCAGCGTGTCCGAGGGAGCGGGGGTCACAGATACGCAGTATTTT,once,TRBV29-1,TRBJ2-3,TRBD2
CASSPDPGLGNSPLHF,TGTGCCAGCTCACCAGATCCAGGGTTAGGGAATTCACCCCTCCACTTT,-,TRBV18,TRBJ1-6,-
CASSPRQGAYYGYTF,TGTGCCAGCAGCCCGAGACAGGGGGCTTACTATGGCTACACCTTC,-,TRBV7-2,TRBJ1-2,TRBD1
CASSLGGALNEQYF,TGTGCCAGCAGCCTCGGGGGGGCCCTAAACGAGCAGTACTTC,-,TRBV7-2,TRBJ2-7,TRBD2
CASSLDDRFLRQAGAETQYF,TGTGCCAGCAGCTTGGACGACAGGTTTCTCCGACAGGCGGGCGCAGAGACCCAGTACTTC,-,TRBV5-5,TRBJ2-5,-
CASSYSPGENTEAFF,TGTGCCAGCAGTTATAGCCCCGGGGAGAACACTGAAGCTTTCTTT,-,TRBV9,TRBJ1-1,-
CASSLSGTGGYTF,TGTGCCAGCAGTTTATCGGGAACGGGTGGCTACACCTTC,-,TRBV12-3/TRBV12-4,TRBJ1-2,-
CASSLGGQGANYGYTF,TGCGCCAGCAGCCTAGGTGGGCAGGGGGCTAACTATGGCTACACCTTC,few,TRBV5-1,TRBJ1-2,TRBD1
CSVEDWLEGQGSAQETQYF,TGCAGCGTTGAAGATTGGTTAGAGGGACAGGGTAGTGCACAAGAGACCCAGTACTTC,once,TRBV29-1,TRBJ2-5,TRBD1
CAGDRPTNEKLFF,TGTGCCGGGGACAGACCAACTAATGAAAAACTGTTTTTT,-,TRBV30,TRBJ1-4,TRBD1
CASSPRGREKLFF,TGTGCCAGCTCACCTAGGGGGCGGGAAAAACTGTTTTTT,-,TRBV18,TRBJ1-4,TRBD1
CASSTIFNQPQHF,TGTGCCAGCAGTACAATTTTCAATCAGCCCCAGCATTTT,few,TRBV6-5,TRBJ1-5,-
CASSEQLEKLFF,TGTGCCAGCAGTGAACAGCTTGAAAAACTGTTTTTT,-,TRBV28,TRBJ1-4,-
CASSSLRGALGDTQYF,TGTGCCAGCAGCTCCCTTCGGGGGGCGCTCGGAGATACGCAGTATTTT,-,TRBV7-9,TRBJ2-3,-
CASSTVRGPTTNEKLFF,TGTGCCAGTAGTACCGTCAGGGGGCCAACAACTAATGAAAAACTGTTTTTT,-,TRBV19,TRBJ1-4,TRBD1
CASSSGVRGRGDSPLHF,TGCGCCAGCAGCTCGGGGGTTAGGGGGCGCGGGGATTCACCCCTCCACTTT,few,TRBV5-1,TRBJ1-6,TRBD1